A selection of T cell receptor beta chains follows, all from one sample in a study of blood T cell repertoires in COVID-19. TCRdb's table, derived via immunoSEQ multiplex PCR, lists solely in-frame clones and lacks some. The repertoire holds around 120,000 clones, with around 78% as singletons. The sample taken for sequencing was peripheral blood. These TCRs come from a man in his thirties or forties with acute or convalescent COVID-19. The CDR3 runs from the conserved cysteine through the conserved F or W. D genes are given only for firm matches. Not every row has a clone size; where given, it reads once, few, many or a size class.

j_gene | v_gene | abundance | d_gene | CDR3aa | CDR3nt
TRBJ1-4 | TRBV5-5 | NA | NA | CASSYPGSHEKLFF | TGTGCCAGCAGCTATCCGGGATCTCATGAAAAACTGTTTTTT
TRBJ1-3 | TRBV12-3/TRBV12-4 | NA | NA | CAKGSGNTIYF | TGTGCCAAGGGGTCTGGAAACACCATATATTTT
TRBJ1-1 | TRBV27 | NA | NA | CASSLWTETNTEAFF | TGTGCCAGCAGTTTGTGGACAGAGACAAACACTGAAGCTTTCTTT
TRBJ1-5 | TRBV27 | NA | TRBD1 | CASSSDRGRQPQHF | TGTGCCAGCAGCTCCGACAGGGGAAGGCAGCCCCAGCATTTT
TRBJ2-5 | TRBV30 | NA | NA | CACQPRQETQYF | TGTGCCTGCCAACCGAGGCAGGAGACCCAGTACTTC
TRBJ2-3 | TRBV3-1/TRBV3-2 | NA | NA | CASSPTGTSYTDTQYF | TGTGCCAGCAGCCCGACAGGAACTTCCTACACAGATACGCAGTATTTT
TRBJ2-1 | TRBV5-1 | NA | NA | CASSWGLNNEQFF | TGCGCCAGCAGCTGGGGACTTAACAATGAGCAGTTCTTC
TRBJ2-1 | TRBV5-6 | NA | TRBD2 | CASSLGGGSSYNEQFF | TGTGCCAGCAGCTTGGGGGGCGGGAGCTCCTACAATGAGCAGTTCTTC
TRBJ1-1 | TRBV10-3 | few | NA | CAISQGGTEAFF | TGTGCCATCAGTCAGGGTGGGACTGAAGCTTTCTTT
TRBJ2-1 | TRBV29-1 | NA | TRBD2 | CSVWTSADNEQFF | TGCAGCGTCTGGACTAGCGCCGACAATGAGCAGTTCTTC
TRBJ1-5 | TRBV2 | NA | NA | CASSGSRAQPQHF | TGTGCCAGCAGTGGATCCAGGGCCCAGCCCCAGCATTTT
TRBJ1-3 | TRBV19 | NA | NA | CASSISYSSGNTIYF | TGTGCCAGTAGTATTTCGTATAGCTCTGGAAACACCATATATTTT
TRBJ1-2 | TRBV6-5 | NA | NA | CASRWTVDYGYTF | TGTGCCAGCAGGTGGACAGTCGACTATGGCTACACCTTC
TRBJ2-4 | TRBV3-1/TRBV3-2 | NA | NA | CASSQASVGPKNIQYF | TGTGCCAGCAGCCAGGCTAGCGTGGGTCCAAAAAACATTCAGTACTTC
TRBJ1-1 | TRBV11-2 | NA | NA | CASSSQNTEAFF | TGTGCCAGCAGCTCCCAGAACACTGAAGCTTTCTTT
TRBJ2-3 | TRBV6-2/TRBV6-3 | NA | NA | CASSYSGQGPTDTQYF | TGTGCCAGCAGTTACTCGGGCCAGGGTCCCACAGATACGCAGTATTTT
TRBJ2-1 | TRBV27 | NA | NA | CASSPLAHNEQFF | TGTGCCAGCAGCCCCCTAGCGCACAATGAGCAGTTCTTC
TRBJ1-4 | TRBV6-5 | NA | NA | CASSYGLTNEKLFF | TGTGCCAGCAGTTACGGACTGACTAATGAAAAACTGTTTTTT
TRBJ1-1 | TRBV25-1 | few | NA | CASSSPGGARTEAFF | TGTGCCAGCAGCTCGCCTGGGGGGGCGAGGACTGAAGCTTTCTTT
TRBJ2-1 | TRBV5-6 | few | NA | CASSRPPRRQEQFF | TGTGCCAGCAGCCGCCCACCTAGGAGGCAAGAGCAGTTCTTC
TRBJ1-1 | TRBV3-1/TRBV3-2 | NA | NA | CASSQDVDIRTEAFF | TGTGCCAGCAGCCAAGACGTGGACATTCGGACTGAAGCTTTCTTT
TRBJ2-7 | TRBV6-2/TRBV6-3 | NA | NA | CASSYPTQQYF | TGTGCCAGCAGTTACCCGACTCAGCAGTACTTC
TRBJ2-1 | TRBV19 | NA | NA | CASSDRDSRTNEQFF | TGTGCCAGTAGTGACCGGGACTCTCGAACTAATGAGCAGTTCTTC
TRBJ1-1 | TRBV18 | NA | NA | CASSERQAVTEAFF | TGTGCCAGCTCGGAACGACAGGCGGTCACTGAAGCTTTCTTT
TRBJ2-7 | TRBV5-1 | NA | TRBD2 | CASSLAGTSGGPTYEQYF | TGCGCCAGCAGCTTGGCAGGGACTAGCGGGGGCCCAACCTACGAGCAGTACTTC
TRBJ2-1 | TRBV4-1 | NA | TRBD2 | CASSQDAPAGWTYNEQFF | TGCGCCAGCAGCCAAGATGCGCCAGCGGGGTGGACCTACAATGAGCAGTTCTTC
TRBJ2-5 | TRBV5-1 | NA | NA | CASSKAGGTVQETQYF | TGCGCCAGCTCAAAGGCAGGGGGGACAGTTCAAGAGACCCAGTACTTC
TRBJ2-1 | TRBV4-1 | NA | TRBD2 | CASSQEASGGLHEQFF | TGCGCCAGCAGCCAAGAAGCTAGCGGGGGCCTGCATGAGCAGTTCTTC
TRBJ1-1 | TRBV9 | few | NA | CASSGDTEAFF | TGTGCCAGCAGCGGAGACACTGAAGCTTTCTTT
TRBJ2-7 | TRBV19 | NA | NA | CASSAGQTGSYEQYF | TGTGCCAGTAGTGCGGGACAGACGGGCTCCTACGAGCAGTACTTC
TRBJ1-2 | TRBV5-1 | NA | NA | CASAPQPGDYGYTF | TGCGCCAGCGCTCCCCAACCAGGGGACTATGGCTACACCTTC
TRBJ2-7 | TRBV30 | NA | TRBD1 | CAWSDSGTGAFTTYEQYF | TGTGCCTGGAGTGATTCCGGGACAGGGGCCTTTACAACCTACGAGCAGTACTTC
TRBJ2-1 | TRBV7-3 | NA | TRBD2 | CASSLIGSGAYNEQFF | TGTGCCAGCAGCTTAATAGGAAGCGGGGCCTACAATGAGCAGTTCTTC
TRBJ2-7 | TRBV11-3 | once | NA | CASSSTSGEQYF | TGTGCCAGCAGCTCCACTTCGGGAGAGCAGTACTTC
TRBJ2-1 | TRBV18 | few | NA | CASSLTYNEQFF | TGTGCCAGCTCACTGACATACAATGAGCAGTTCTTC
TRBJ2-3 | TRBV30 | NA | NA | CAFYHISSDTQYF | TGTGCCTTCTACCATATTAGCTCAGATACGCAGTATTTT
TRBJ1-3 | TRBV6-1 | NA | NA | CASSGVLQGHGNTIYF | TGTGCCAGCAGTGGGGTACTTCAGGGGCATGGAAACACCATATATTTT
TRBJ1-4 | TRBV5-4 | NA | TRBD1 | CASSLEGQGFEKLFF | TGTGCCAGCAGCTTGGAGGGACAGGGCTTTGAAAAACTGTTTTTT
TRBJ1-4 | TRBV10-3 | NA | NA | CAIGGGFNEKLFF | TGTGCCATCGGGGGGGGGTTTAATGAAAAACTGTTTTTT
TRBJ2-7 | TRBV6-6 | NA | NA | CASSYAPAYSSYEQYF | TGTGCCAGCAGTTACGCGCCAGCGTATAGCTCCTACGAGCAGTACTTC
TRBJ1-2 | TRBV7-9 | NA | TRBD1 | CASSSGTGSYNYGYTF | TGTGCCAGCAGCTCCGGGACAGGGTCTTATAACTATGGCTACACCTTC
TRBJ1-6 | TRBV3-1/TRBV3-2 | once | TRBD1 | CASSQDGGQGYNSPLHF | TGTGCCAGCAGCCAAGATGGCGGACAGGGGTATAATTCACCCCTCCACTTT
TRBJ1-5 | TRBV20-1 | NA | TRBD1 | CSASRQGNQPQHF | TGCAGTGCTAGTAGACAGGGAAATCAGCCCCAGCATTTT
TRBJ1-2 | TRBV14 | NA | NA | CASSQDVAYYGYTF | TGTGCCAGCAGCCAAGATGTAGCTTACTATGGCTACACCTTC
TRBJ1-5 | TRBV18 | NA | TRBD1 | CASSLQGADQPQHF | TGTGCCAGCTCACTCCAGGGGGCGGATCAGCCCCAGCATTTT
TRBJ1-1 | TRBV6-5 | NA | TRBD1 | CASSFLQGAEAFF | TGTGCCAGCAGTTTCCTTCAGGGGGCTGAAGCTTTCTTT
TRBJ1-1 | TRBV29-1 | NA | TRBD1 | CSVDGGQGGVNTEAFF | TGCAGCGTAGATGGGGGACAGGGAGGGGTTAACACTGAAGCTTTCTTT
TRBJ2-2 | TRBV6-4 | NA | NA | CASSDSDYSGELFF | TGTGCCAGCAGTGACAGCGACTACAGCGGGGAGCTGTTTTTT
TRBJ1-2 | TRBV3-1/TRBV3-2 | NA | NA | CASSQPPGDIYGYTF | TGTGCCAGCAGCCAACCTCCCGGGGACATCTATGGCTACACCTTC
TRBJ1-2 | TRBV18 | NA | TRBD1 | CASSPDRVGGYTF | TGTGCCAGCTCGCCAGACAGGGTCGGCGGCTACACCTTC